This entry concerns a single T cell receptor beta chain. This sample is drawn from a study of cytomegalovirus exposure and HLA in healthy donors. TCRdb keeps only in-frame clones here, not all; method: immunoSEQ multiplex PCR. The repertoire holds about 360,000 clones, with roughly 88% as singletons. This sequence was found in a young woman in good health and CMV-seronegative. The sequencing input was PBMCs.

CDR3: CASSQGFGQGPNEQYF. The DNA for the CDR3 is TGCGCCAGCAGCCAAGGTTTTGGGCAGGGCCCCAACGAGCAGTACTTC. The chain links TRBV4-1 to TRBJ2-7; a weak D match, TRBD1 (5 bases). Germline V gene data show CDR1 as MGHRA and CDR2 as YSYEKL. The V gene lost 1 base and the J gene lost 5 bases, with 18 bases spanning the gap. The CDR3 covers 16 residues.